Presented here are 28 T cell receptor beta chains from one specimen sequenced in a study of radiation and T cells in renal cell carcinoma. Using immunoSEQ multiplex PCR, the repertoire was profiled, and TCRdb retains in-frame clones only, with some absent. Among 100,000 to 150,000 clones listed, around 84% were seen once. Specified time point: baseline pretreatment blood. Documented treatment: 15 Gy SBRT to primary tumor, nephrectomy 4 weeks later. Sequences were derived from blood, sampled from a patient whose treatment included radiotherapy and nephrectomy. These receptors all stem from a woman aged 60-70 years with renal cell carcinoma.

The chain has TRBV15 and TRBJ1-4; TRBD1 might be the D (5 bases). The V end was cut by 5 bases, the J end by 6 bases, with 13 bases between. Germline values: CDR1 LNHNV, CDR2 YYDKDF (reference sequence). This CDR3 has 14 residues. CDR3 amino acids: CATSEGPRHEKLFF. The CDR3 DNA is TGTGCCACCAGCGAGGGACCCCGGCATGAAAAACTGTTTTTT.

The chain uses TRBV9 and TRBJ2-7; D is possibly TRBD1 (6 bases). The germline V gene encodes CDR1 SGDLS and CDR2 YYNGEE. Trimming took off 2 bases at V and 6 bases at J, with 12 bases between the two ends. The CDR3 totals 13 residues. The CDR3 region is CASSVYRDSEQYF. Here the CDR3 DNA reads TGTGCCAGCAGCGTTTACAGGGATTCCGAGCAGTACTTC.

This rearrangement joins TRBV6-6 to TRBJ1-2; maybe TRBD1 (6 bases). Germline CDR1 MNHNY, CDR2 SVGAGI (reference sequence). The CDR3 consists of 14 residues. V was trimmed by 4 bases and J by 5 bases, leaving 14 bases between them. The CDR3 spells CASSSRQAQYGYTF. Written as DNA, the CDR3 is TGTGCCAGCAGTTCCCGACAGGCCCAATATGGCTACACCTTC.

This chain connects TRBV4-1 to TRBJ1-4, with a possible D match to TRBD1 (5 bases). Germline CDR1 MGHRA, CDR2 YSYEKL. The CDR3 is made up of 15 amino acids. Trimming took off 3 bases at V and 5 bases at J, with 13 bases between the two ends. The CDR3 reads CASSHSGRPNEKLFF. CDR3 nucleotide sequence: TGCGCCAGCAGCCACTCAGGGCGGCCGAATGAAAAACTGTTTTTT.

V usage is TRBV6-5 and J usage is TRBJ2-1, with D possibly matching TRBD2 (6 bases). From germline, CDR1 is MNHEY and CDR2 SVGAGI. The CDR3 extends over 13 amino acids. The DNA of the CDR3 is TGTGTTACGCGGGACCCGACCCATTATGAGCAGTTCTTC. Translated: CVTRDPTHYEQFF.

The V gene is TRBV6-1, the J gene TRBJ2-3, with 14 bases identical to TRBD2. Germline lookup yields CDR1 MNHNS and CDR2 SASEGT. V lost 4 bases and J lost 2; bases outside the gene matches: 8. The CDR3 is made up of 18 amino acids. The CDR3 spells CASSAGLAGGRDTDTQYF. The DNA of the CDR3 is TGTGCCAGCAGTGCCGGACTAGCGGGGGGCCGTGACACAGATACGCAGTATTTT.

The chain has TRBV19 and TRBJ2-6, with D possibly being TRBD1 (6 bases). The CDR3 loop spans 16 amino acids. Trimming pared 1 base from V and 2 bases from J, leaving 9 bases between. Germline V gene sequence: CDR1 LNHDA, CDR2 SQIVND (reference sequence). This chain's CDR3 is CASSIGAGAGANVLTF. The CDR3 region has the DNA TGTGCCAGTAGTATAGGGGCAGGGGCTGGGGCCAACGTCCTGACTTTC.

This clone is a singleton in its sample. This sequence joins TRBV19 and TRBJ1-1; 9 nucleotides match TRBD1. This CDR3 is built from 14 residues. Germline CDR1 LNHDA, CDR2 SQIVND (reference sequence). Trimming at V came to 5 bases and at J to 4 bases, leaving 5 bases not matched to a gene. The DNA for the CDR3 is TGTGCCAGTAGTTACGGGACAGGGACCACTGAAGCTTTCTTT. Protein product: CASSYGTGTTEAFF.

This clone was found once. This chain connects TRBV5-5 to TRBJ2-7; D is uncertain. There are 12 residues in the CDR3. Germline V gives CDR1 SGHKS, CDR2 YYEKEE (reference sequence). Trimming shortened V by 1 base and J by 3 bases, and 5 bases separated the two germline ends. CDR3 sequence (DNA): TGTGCCAGCAGCTTGACAGACTACGAGCAGTACTTC. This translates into CASSLTDYEQYF.

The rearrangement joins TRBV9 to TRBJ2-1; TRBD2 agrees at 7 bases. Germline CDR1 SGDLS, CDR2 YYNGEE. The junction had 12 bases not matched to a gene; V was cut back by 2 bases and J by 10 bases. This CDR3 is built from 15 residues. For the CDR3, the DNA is TGTGCCAGCAGCGTTGACAGCACTAGCGCAGGAGAGCAGTTCTTC. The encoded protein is CASSVDSTSAGEQFF.

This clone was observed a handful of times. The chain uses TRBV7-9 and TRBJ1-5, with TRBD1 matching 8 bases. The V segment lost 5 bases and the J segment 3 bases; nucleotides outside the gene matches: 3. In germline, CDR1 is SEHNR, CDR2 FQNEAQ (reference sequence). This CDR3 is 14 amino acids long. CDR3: CASSRGQANQPQHF. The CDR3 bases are TGTGCCAGCAGCCGGGGACAGGCCAATCAGCCCCAGCATTTT.

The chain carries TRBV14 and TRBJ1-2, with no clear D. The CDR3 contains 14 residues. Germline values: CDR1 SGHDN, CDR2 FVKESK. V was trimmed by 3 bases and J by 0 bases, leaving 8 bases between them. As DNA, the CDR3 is TGTGCCAGCAGCCACAGGATAACTAACTATGGCTACACCTTC. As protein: CASSHRITNYGYTF.

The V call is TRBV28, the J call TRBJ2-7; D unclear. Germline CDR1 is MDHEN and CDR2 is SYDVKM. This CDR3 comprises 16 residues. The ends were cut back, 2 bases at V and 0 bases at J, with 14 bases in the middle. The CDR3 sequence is CASSLGGQHSSYEQYF. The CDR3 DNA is TGTGCCAGCAGTTTAGGCGGCCAGCATAGCTCCTACGAGCAGTACTTC.

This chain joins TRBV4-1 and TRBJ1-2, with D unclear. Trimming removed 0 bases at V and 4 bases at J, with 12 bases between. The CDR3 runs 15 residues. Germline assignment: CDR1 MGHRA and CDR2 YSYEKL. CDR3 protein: CASSQEVFPLYGYTF. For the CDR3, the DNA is TGCGCCAGCAGCCAAGAAGTCTTCCCCCTCTATGGCTACACCTTC.

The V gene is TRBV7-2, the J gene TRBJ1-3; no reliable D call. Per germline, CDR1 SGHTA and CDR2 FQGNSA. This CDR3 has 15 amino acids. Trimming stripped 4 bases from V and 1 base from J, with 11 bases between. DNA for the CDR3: TGTGCCAGCAGCTCCAACGCCAGATCTGGAAACACCATATATTTT. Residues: CASSSNARSGNTIYF.

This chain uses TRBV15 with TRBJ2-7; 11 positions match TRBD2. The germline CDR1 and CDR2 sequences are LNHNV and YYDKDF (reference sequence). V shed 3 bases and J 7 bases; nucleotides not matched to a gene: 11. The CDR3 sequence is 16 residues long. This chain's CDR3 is CATSRPLAGGHQEQYF. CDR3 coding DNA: TGTGCCACCAGCAGGCCTTTAGCGGGAGGGCATCAGGAGCAGTACTTC. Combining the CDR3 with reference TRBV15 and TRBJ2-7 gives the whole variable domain DAMVIQNPRYQVTQFGKPVTLSCSQTLNHNVMYWYQQKSSQAPKLLFHYYDKDFNNEADTPDNFQSRRPNTSFCFLDIRSPGLGDTAMYLCATSRPLAGGHQEQYFGPGTRLTVT.

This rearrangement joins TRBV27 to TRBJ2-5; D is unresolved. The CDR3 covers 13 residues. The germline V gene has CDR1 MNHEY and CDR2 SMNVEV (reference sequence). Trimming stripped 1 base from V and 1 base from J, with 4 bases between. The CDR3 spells CASSLWFQETQYF. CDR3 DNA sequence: TGTGCCAGCAGTTTATGGTTCCAAGAGACCCAGTACTTC.

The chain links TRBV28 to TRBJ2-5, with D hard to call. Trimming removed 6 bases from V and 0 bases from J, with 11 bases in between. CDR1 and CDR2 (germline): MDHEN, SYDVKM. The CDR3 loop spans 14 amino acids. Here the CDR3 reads CASSLRLYQETQYF. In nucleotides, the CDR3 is TGTGCCAGCAGCCTGAGGTTGTACCAAGAGACCCAGTACTTC.

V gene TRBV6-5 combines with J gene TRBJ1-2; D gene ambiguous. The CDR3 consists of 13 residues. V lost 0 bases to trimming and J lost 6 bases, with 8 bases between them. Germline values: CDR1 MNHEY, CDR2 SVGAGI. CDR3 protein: CASSYSNRDGYTF. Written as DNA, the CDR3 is TGTGCCAGCAGTTACTCGAATCGCGATGGCTACACCTTC.

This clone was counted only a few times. This chain's CDR3 is CASSFRPQHF. The CDR3 nucleotides read TGTGCCAGCAGCTTCCGGCCCCAGCATTTT. The gene calls are TRBV6-1 and TRBJ1-5; D ambiguous. The CDR3 is 10 residues long. Trimming cost V 6 bases and J 9 bases, with 6 bases left between them. The V gene's germline CDR1 is MNHNS and CDR2 SASEGT.

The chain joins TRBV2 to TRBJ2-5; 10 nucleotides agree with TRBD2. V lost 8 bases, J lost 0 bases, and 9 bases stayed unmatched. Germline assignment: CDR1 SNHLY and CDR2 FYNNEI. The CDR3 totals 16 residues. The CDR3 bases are TGTGCCAGCTCCGTACTAGCGGGGCGTAACCAAGAGACCCAGTACTTC. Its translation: CASSVLAGRNQETQYF.

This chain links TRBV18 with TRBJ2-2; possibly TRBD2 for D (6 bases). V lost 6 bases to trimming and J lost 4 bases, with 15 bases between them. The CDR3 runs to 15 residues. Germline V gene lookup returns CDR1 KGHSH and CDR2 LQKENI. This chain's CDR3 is CASSRAGPGTGELFF. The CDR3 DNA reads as TGTGCCAGCTCGCGGGCGGGACCCGGCACCGGGGAGCTGTTTTTT.

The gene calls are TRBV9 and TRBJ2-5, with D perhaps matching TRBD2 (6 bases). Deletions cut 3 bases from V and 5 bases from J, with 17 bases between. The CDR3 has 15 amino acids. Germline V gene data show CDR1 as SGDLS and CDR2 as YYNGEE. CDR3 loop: CASSAGTPGVETQYF. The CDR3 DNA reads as TGTGCCAGCAGCGCCGGGACTCCGGGAGTGGAGACCCAGTACTTC. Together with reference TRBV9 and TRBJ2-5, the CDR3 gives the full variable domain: DSGVTQTPKHLITATGQRVTLRCSPRSGDLSVYWYQQSLDQGLQFLIQYYNGEERAKGNILERFSAQQFPDLHSELNLSSLELGDSALYFCASSAGTPGVETQYFGPGTRLLVL.

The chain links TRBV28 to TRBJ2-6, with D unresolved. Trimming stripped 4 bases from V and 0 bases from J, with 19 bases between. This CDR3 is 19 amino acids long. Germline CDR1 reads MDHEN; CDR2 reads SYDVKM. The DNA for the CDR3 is TGTGCCAGCAGTTCACCCCCAGGACGGCCAAGCTCTGGGGCCAACGTCCTGACTTTC. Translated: CASSSPPGRPSSGANVLTF.

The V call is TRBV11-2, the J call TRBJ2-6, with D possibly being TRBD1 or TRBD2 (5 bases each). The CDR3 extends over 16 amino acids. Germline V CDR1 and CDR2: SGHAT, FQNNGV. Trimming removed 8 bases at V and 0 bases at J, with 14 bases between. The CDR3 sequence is CASPGTDASGANVLTF. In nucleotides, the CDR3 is TGTGCCAGCCCCGGGACGGATGCCTCTGGGGCCAACGTCCTGACTTTC.

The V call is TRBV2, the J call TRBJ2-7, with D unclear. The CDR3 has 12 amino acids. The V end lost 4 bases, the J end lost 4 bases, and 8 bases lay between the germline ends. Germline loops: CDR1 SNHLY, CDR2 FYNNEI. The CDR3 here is CASSVKTYEQYF. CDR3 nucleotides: TGTGCCAGCAGTGTCAAGACATACGAGCAGTACTTC.

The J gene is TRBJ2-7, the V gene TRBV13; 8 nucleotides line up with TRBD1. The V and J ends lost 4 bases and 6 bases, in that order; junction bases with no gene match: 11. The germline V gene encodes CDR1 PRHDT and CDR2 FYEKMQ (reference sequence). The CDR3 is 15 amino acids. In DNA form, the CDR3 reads TGTGCCAGCAGCTCGCGCAGGGGGCTTTTAAGCGAGCAGTACTTC. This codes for CASSSRRGLLSEQYF. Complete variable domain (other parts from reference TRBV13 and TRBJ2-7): AAGVIQSPRHLIKEKRETATLKCYPIPRHDTVYWYQQGPGQDPQFLISFYEKMQSDKGSIPDRFSAQQFSDYHSELNMSSLELGDSALYFCASSSRRGLLSEQYFGPGTRLTVT.

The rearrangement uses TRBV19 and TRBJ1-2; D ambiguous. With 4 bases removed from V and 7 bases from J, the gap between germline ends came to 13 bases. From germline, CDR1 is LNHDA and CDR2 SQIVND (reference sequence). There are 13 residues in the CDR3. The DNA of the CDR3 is TGTGCCAGTAGTAAAGCCGGGAAGGGTGGCTACACCTTC. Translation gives CASSKAGKGGYTF.